Given below is one T cell receptor beta chain in context. The target antigen is unknown. These data come from a study of cytomegalovirus exposure and HLA in healthy donors. Study information: From donors who were HLA-typed, an early data release held 65 million to 85 million unique TCRs.

Germline V gene lookup returns CDR1 MGHRA and CDR2 YSYEKL. Germline trimming cut 4 bases from V and 3 bases from J; bases unmatched to any gene: 5. This CDR3 is built from 14 residues. Notes on the study in general: The only immune exposure information that was available was CMV serostatus. For TCR beta chains, V- and J-gene trimming was later linked to a missense DCLRE1C variant. Of the V segments, some could not be distinguished, including TRBV6-2 and TRBV6-3, and were excluded.

The primer mix had 60 Vbeta and 13 Jbeta primers. TCRdb keeps only in-frame clones here, not all; method: immunoSEQ multiplex PCR. The table lists about 150,000 clones, around 77% of them singletons, with about 1.5% in the top ten. The sequenced material came from PBMCs. The V gene is TRBV4-1, the J gene TRBJ1-2; 7 positions match TRBD1. The source of this sequence is a woman aged 30 to 39 in good health and CMV-seronegative. The CDR3 DNA is TGCGCCAGCAGCCCCCAGGGGGGAGACTATGGCTACACCTTC. Translated, it gives CASSPQGGDYGYTF.